This is a list of T cell receptor beta chains from one sample in a study of blood T cell repertoires in COVID-19. Libraries were prepared by immunoSEQ multiplex PCR; TCRdb keeps only in-frame clonotypes and omits some of them. The table shows roughly 57,000 clones, with 89% occurring only once. Material for sequencing was peripheral blood. These receptors were collected from a human donor in a cohort sampled during active COVID-19. The CDR3 runs from the conserved cysteine through the conserved F or W. A D gene is named only where the DNA matches it firmly. Some rows mark clone size as missing; the rest say once, few, many or name a class of expanded clone.

cdr3_aa: CASSSVTGGPETQYF; cdr3_nt: TGTGCCAGCAGCTCCGTTACGGGGGGCCCAGAGACCCAGTACTTC; v_call: TRBV11-2; j_call: TRBJ2-5; clone_size: NA; d_call: NA
cdr3_aa: CASSQQGRVTDTQYF; cdr3_nt: TGTGCCAGCAGTCAACAAGGGAGAGTCACAGATACGCAGTATTTT; v_call: TRBV6-6; j_call: TRBJ2-3; clone_size: NA; d_call: NA
cdr3_aa: CASSTRRTGGDTQYF; cdr3_nt: TGTGCCAGCAGCACCAGGAGGACAGGAGGAGATACGCAGTATTTT; v_call: TRBV7-2; j_call: TRBJ2-3; clone_size: NA; d_call: TRBD1
cdr3_aa: CASSPRTNNEQFF; cdr3_nt: TGTGCCAGCTCACCACGCACTAACAATGAGCAGTTCTTC; v_call: TRBV18; j_call: TRBJ2-1; clone_size: NA; d_call: NA
cdr3_aa: CASSPSGGYQETQYF; cdr3_nt: TGTGCCAGCTCACCATCGGGGGGGTACCAAGAGACCCAGTACTTC; v_call: TRBV18; j_call: TRBJ2-5; clone_size: NA; d_call: TRBD2
cdr3_aa: CASRAGTGRSDTQYF; cdr3_nt: TGTGCCAGCAGGGCCGGGACAGGTAGAAGTGATACGCAGTATTTT; v_call: TRBV6-5; j_call: TRBJ2-3; clone_size: NA; d_call: TRBD1
cdr3_aa: CASSVVTGTEAFF; cdr3_nt: TGTGCCAGCAGTGTGGTTACGGGCACTGAAGCTTTCTTT; v_call: TRBV2; j_call: TRBJ1-1; clone_size: NA; d_call: NA
cdr3_aa: CASSLVGGDGNTIYF; cdr3_nt: TGCGCCAGCAGCTTGGTTGGGGGCGATGGAAACACCATATATTTT; v_call: TRBV5-1; j_call: TRBJ1-3; clone_size: NA; d_call: NA
cdr3_aa: CSVEDRAQGYGYTF; cdr3_nt: TGCAGCGTTGAAGATCGGGCCCAGGGCTATGGCTACACCTTC; v_call: TRBV29-1; j_call: TRBJ1-2; clone_size: NA; d_call: NA
cdr3_aa: CASSLWASGGRTDTQYF; cdr3_nt: TGTGCCAGCAGCTTATGGGCTAGCGGTGGGAGGACAGATACGCAGTATTTT; v_call: TRBV7-9; j_call: TRBJ2-3; clone_size: NA; d_call: TRBD2
cdr3_aa: CASSSRGTPVKQYF; cdr3_nt: TGTGCCAGCAGTTCGCGGGGGACACCGGTCAAGCAGTACTTC; v_call: TRBV27; j_call: TRBJ2-7; clone_size: NA; d_call: NA
cdr3_aa: CSLSFPGSVTEAFF; cdr3_nt: TGCAGCCTCTCGTTTCCGGGATCTGTGACTGAAGCTTTCTTT; v_call: TRBV29-1; j_call: TRBJ1-1; clone_size: NA; d_call: NA
cdr3_aa: CASSWTSGEYNEQFF; cdr3_nt: TGTGCCAGCAGCTGGACTAGCGGGGAATACAATGAGCAGTTCTTC; v_call: TRBV9; j_call: TRBJ2-1; clone_size: few; d_call: TRBD2
cdr3_aa: CATSDPGTSGELQFF; cdr3_nt: TGTGCCACCAGTGACCCCGGGACTAGCGGGGAGTTGCAGTTCTTC; v_call: TRBV24-1; j_call: TRBJ2-1; clone_size: NA; d_call: TRBD2
cdr3_aa: CASSQGDRVYGYTF; cdr3_nt: TGTGCCAGCAGCCAAGGGGACAGAGTCTATGGCTACACCTTC; v_call: TRBV16; j_call: TRBJ1-2; clone_size: NA; d_call: TRBD1
cdr3_aa: CASSVVGGMNTEAFF; cdr3_nt: TGTGCCAGCAGCGTAGTGGGGGGGATGAACACTGAAGCTTTCTTT; v_call: TRBV9; j_call: TRBJ1-1; clone_size: NA; d_call: NA
cdr3_aa: CASIDRITDTQYF; cdr3_nt: TGTGCCAGTATAGACAGAATCACAGATACGCAGTATTTT; v_call: TRBV19; j_call: TRBJ2-3; clone_size: NA; d_call: NA
cdr3_aa: CASSWGEAAYEQYF; cdr3_nt: TGCGCCAGCAGCTGGGGGGAGGCTGCCTACGAGCAGTACTTC; v_call: TRBV5-1; j_call: TRBJ2-7; clone_size: NA; d_call: NA
cdr3_aa: CASRPGTGFNEQFF; cdr3_nt: TGTGCCAGCAGACCCGGGACAGGGTTCAATGAGCAGTTCTTC; v_call: TRBV3-1/TRBV3-2; j_call: TRBJ2-1; clone_size: few; d_call: TRBD1
cdr3_aa: CASSLNYGVSYEQYF; cdr3_nt: TGTGCCAGCAGCCTTAATTACGGGGTAAGCTACGAGCAGTACTTC; v_call: TRBV7-8; j_call: TRBJ2-7; clone_size: NA; d_call: NA
cdr3_aa: CASSPLLVDTGELFF; cdr3_nt: TGTGCCAGCTCACCCCTCCTAGTGGACACCGGGGAGCTGTTTTTT; v_call: TRBV18; j_call: TRBJ2-2; clone_size: NA; d_call: NA
cdr3_aa: CASSLYAGGFNEQFF; cdr3_nt: TGTGCCAGCAGCCTTTACGCGGGGGGGTTCAATGAGCAGTTCTTC; v_call: TRBV7-2; j_call: TRBJ2-1; clone_size: NA; d_call: TRBD2
cdr3_aa: CASSLAGGRPSEQYF; cdr3_nt: TGTGCCAGCAGCTTAGCGGGAGGGCGCCCCAGCGAGCAGTACTTC; v_call: TRBV7-9; j_call: TRBJ2-7; clone_size: NA; d_call: TRBD2
cdr3_aa: CASSHGYRGTTNEKLFF; cdr3_nt: TGTGCCAGCAGCCACGGATATCGGGGAACAACTAATGAAAAACTGTTTTTT; v_call: TRBV14; j_call: TRBJ1-4; clone_size: NA; d_call: NA
cdr3_aa: CASSEAHRGREKLFF; cdr3_nt: TGTGCCAGCAGTGAAGCTCACAGGGGACGAGAAAAACTGTTTTTT; v_call: TRBV2; j_call: TRBJ1-4; clone_size: NA; d_call: TRBD1
cdr3_aa: CASSLATSGSYNEQFF; cdr3_nt: TGTGCCAGCAGCTTGGCCACTAGCGGTTCCTACAATGAGCAGTTCTTC; v_call: TRBV5-6; j_call: TRBJ2-1; clone_size: once; d_call: TRBD2
cdr3_aa: CASSFPGSFSGNTIYF; cdr3_nt: TGTGCCAGCAGCTTCCCGGGAAGCTTCTCTGGAAACACCATATATTTT; v_call: TRBV7-9; j_call: TRBJ1-3; clone_size: NA; d_call: NA
cdr3_aa: CASSLGTGGPYGYTF; cdr3_nt: TGTGCCAGCAGCCTGGGGACAGGGGGACCCTATGGCTACACCTTC; v_call: TRBV7-9; j_call: TRBJ1-2; clone_size: NA; d_call: TRBD1
cdr3_aa: CASPPSSGVWEQYF; cdr3_nt: TGTGCCAGCCCCCCATCGTCGGGTGTCTGGGAGCAGTACTTC; v_call: TRBV6-5; j_call: TRBJ2-7; clone_size: NA; d_call: NA
cdr3_aa: CASTGQGKETQYF; cdr3_nt: TGTGCCAGCACAGGACAGGGTAAAGAGACCCAGTACTTC; v_call: TRBV2; j_call: TRBJ2-5; clone_size: NA; d_call: TRBD1
cdr3_aa: CASSERRTSPEQFF; cdr3_nt: TGTGCCAGCAGTGAAAGGAGGACTAGCCCCGAGCAGTTCTTC; v_call: TRBV27; j_call: TRBJ2-1; clone_size: NA; d_call: TRBD2
cdr3_aa: CASSRGQGGTEAFF; cdr3_nt: TGCGCCAGCAGCCGGGGACAGGGGGGGACTGAAGCTTTCTTT; v_call: TRBV5-1; j_call: TRBJ1-1; clone_size: NA; d_call: TRBD1
cdr3_aa: CASSTRADSTTQPQHF; cdr3_nt: TGTGCCAGCAGCACTAGGGCAGATTCTACAACTCAGCCCCAGCATTTT; v_call: TRBV13; j_call: TRBJ1-5; clone_size: NA; d_call: NA
cdr3_aa: CASSLSQSGGYTF; cdr3_nt: TGTGCCAGCAGTTTAAGCCAGTCCGGGGGCTACACCTTC; v_call: TRBV7-2; j_call: TRBJ1-2; clone_size: NA; d_call: NA
cdr3_aa: CASSALEGVRETQYF; cdr3_nt: TGTGCCAGCAGTGCCCTAGAGGGAGTGCGGGAGACCCAGTACTTC; v_call: TRBV6-2/TRBV6-3; j_call: TRBJ2-5; clone_size: NA; d_call: NA
cdr3_aa: CASSMGAGSYNEQFF; cdr3_nt: TGTGCCAGTAGTATGGGGGCAGGGTCATACAATGAGCAGTTCTTC; v_call: TRBV19; j_call: TRBJ2-1; clone_size: once; d_call: NA
cdr3_aa: CASRSRQGAHEAFF; cdr3_nt: TGTGCCAGCAGATCTAGACAGGGGGCCCATGAAGCTTTCTTT; v_call: TRBV7-2; j_call: TRBJ1-1; clone_size: NA; d_call: TRBD1
cdr3_aa: CASSLGGSETQYF; cdr3_nt: TGTGCCAGCAGCCTCGGAGGATCAGAGACCCAGTACTTC; v_call: TRBV5-4; j_call: TRBJ2-5; clone_size: NA; d_call: NA
cdr3_aa: CASSQGPGLGTDTQYF; cdr3_nt: TGCGCCAGCAGCCAAGGGCCGGGACTCGGCACAGATACGCAGTATTTT; v_call: TRBV4-3; j_call: TRBJ2-3; clone_size: NA; d_call: NA
cdr3_aa: CASSRKPGQGYGYTF; cdr3_nt: TGTGCCAGCAGCCGCAAACCGGGACAGGGGTATGGCTACACCTTC; v_call: TRBV14; j_call: TRBJ1-2; clone_size: NA; d_call: TRBD1
cdr3_aa: CASSFYRNEQYF; cdr3_nt: TGTGCCAGCAGCTTCTACAGAAACGAGCAGTACTTC; v_call: TRBV5-4; j_call: TRBJ2-7; clone_size: few; d_call: NA
cdr3_aa: CATNSGGAGEQYF; cdr3_nt: TGTGCCACCAATAGCGGGGGGGCCGGCGAGCAGTACTTC; v_call: TRBV6-5; j_call: TRBJ2-7; clone_size: NA; d_call: TRBD2
cdr3_aa: CSASSDKETQYF; cdr3_nt: TGCAGTGCTAGTTCAGATAAAGAGACCCAGTACTTC; v_call: TRBV20-1; j_call: TRBJ2-5; clone_size: NA; d_call: NA
cdr3_aa: CASRSDRLSNQPQHF; cdr3_nt: TGTGCCAGTAGATCGGACAGGCTTAGCAATCAGCCCCAGCATTTT; v_call: TRBV19; j_call: TRBJ1-5; clone_size: NA; d_call: TRBD1
cdr3_aa: CASSQPGVLYSYGYTF; cdr3_nt: TGTGCCAGCAGCCAACCAGGTGTACTCTACAGCTATGGCTACACCTTC; v_call: TRBV14; j_call: TRBJ1-2; clone_size: NA; d_call: NA
cdr3_aa: CASSLGSFGEKLFF; cdr3_nt: TGTGCCAGCAGCTTAGGGAGCTTTGGGGAAAAACTGTTTTTT; v_call: TRBV7-9; j_call: TRBJ1-4; clone_size: NA; d_call: NA
cdr3_aa: CASSEGGTGTNEQYF; cdr3_nt: TGTGCCAGCAGTGAAGGGGGGACAGGGACCAACGAGCAGTACTTC; v_call: TRBV25-1; j_call: TRBJ2-7; clone_size: NA; d_call: TRBD1
cdr3_aa: CASSLVTGYGNTIYF; cdr3_nt: TGTGCCAGCAGCTTGGTTACGGGGTATGGAAACACCATATATTTT; v_call: TRBV7-9; j_call: TRBJ1-3; clone_size: NA; d_call: NA
cdr3_aa: CAWSVRHLTHEQYF; cdr3_nt: TGTGCCTGGAGTGTACGACACTTAACCCACGAGCAGTACTTC; v_call: TRBV30; j_call: TRBJ2-7; clone_size: NA; d_call: NA
cdr3_aa: CASSPSSYEQYF; cdr3_nt: TGTGCCAGCTCACCTAGCTCCTACGAGCAGTACTTC; v_call: TRBV18; j_call: TRBJ2-7; clone_size: few; d_call: NA
cdr3_aa: CASSLRVTRAYETQYF; cdr3_nt: TGTGCCAGCAGTTTGAGGGTAACTAGGGCTTACGAGACCCAGTACTTC; v_call: TRBV28; j_call: TRBJ2-5; clone_size: NA; d_call: NA
cdr3_aa: CAWRAPGQETQYF; cdr3_nt: TGTGCCTGGAGAGCACCGGGACAAGAGACCCAGTACTTC; v_call: TRBV30; j_call: TRBJ2-5; clone_size: NA; d_call: NA
cdr3_aa: CASSLGPPPLHF; cdr3_nt: TGTGCCAGCAGCTTGGGCCCCCCGCCCCTCCACTTT; v_call: TRBV7-2; j_call: TRBJ1-6; clone_size: NA; d_call: NA
cdr3_aa: CASTQANQPQHF; cdr3_nt: TGTGCCAGTACCCAGGCTAATCAGCCCCAGCATTTT; v_call: TRBV19; j_call: TRBJ1-5; clone_size: NA; d_call: NA
cdr3_aa: CASSFGTEAFF; cdr3_nt: TGTGCCAGCAGCTTCGGCACTGAAGCTTTCTTT; v_call: TRBV5-4; j_call: TRBJ1-1; clone_size: NA; d_call: NA
cdr3_aa: CASSDGTRGYEQYF; cdr3_nt: TGTGCCAGCAGCGACGGGACTAGGGGTTACGAGCAGTACTTC; v_call: TRBV7-9; j_call: TRBJ2-7; clone_size: NA; d_call: TRBD2
cdr3_aa: CASSQESGGAAEQYF; cdr3_nt: TGCGCCAGCAGCCAAGAAAGCGGGGGGGCCGCTGAGCAGTACTTC; v_call: TRBV4-3; j_call: TRBJ2-7; clone_size: NA; d_call: TRBD2
cdr3_aa: CAITTGESDTQYF; cdr3_nt: TGTGCCATTACGACAGGGGAATCAGATACGCAGTATTTT; v_call: TRBV10-3; j_call: TRBJ2-3; clone_size: NA; d_call: TRBD1